This T cell receptor beta chain was documented in a study of cytomegalovirus exposure and HLA in healthy donors. General study results and limits: Being productive about 87% or about 30% of the time was typical of most TCR beta V segments in an earlier analysis. The authors assumed roughly uniform sequencing depth across donors for presence/absence analyses. There were several of the most significant clusters that appeared linked to common viral pathogens in a later analysis. A later analysis, which compared TCR beta chains of equal frequency, found the HLA-associated ones more clonally expanded.

The PCR made use of 60 Vbeta and 13 Jbeta primers. This table comes from immunoSEQ multiplex PCR, and its TCRdb copy is limited to in-frame clones, with some not included. The repertoire includes about 60,000 clones, around three quarters of them detected once, and about 4.5% sits in the top ten. About this clone itself: Its specificity is unknown.

V dropped 4 bases and J dropped 5; count of bases not matched to a gene: 8. Germline assignment: CDR1 SQVTM and CDR2 ANQGSEA. The CDR3 extends over 15 amino acids. The sequence derives from a woman in her twenties or thirties in good health and CMV-seronegative. The specimen sequenced was PBMCs. The chain combines TRBV29-1 with TRBJ2-2; 9 nucleotides line up with TRBD2. CDR3 nucleotides: TGCAGCGTTGTAGGGCGGGGGGGCAGTACCGGGGAGCTGTTTTTT. Translation gives CSVVGRGGSTGELFF.